The rows below give T cell receptor beta chains drawn from one sample of a study of blood T cell repertoires in COVID-19. Sequenced by immunoSEQ multiplex PCR; TCRdb stores in-frame clones only, minus some. The sample shows 150,000 to 200,000 clones, more than 75% of them seen only once. The sequencing input was peripheral blood. The receptor source for this set is a man in his sixties or seventies with acute or convalescent COVID-19. Both conserved end residues are part of each CDR3. A D gene is named only where the DNA matches it firmly. A clone size is listed for some rows: how often the clone was seen (once, few, many), or a class if it is expanded.

D,size,J,V,CDR3,DNA
TRBD1,-,TRBJ1-5,TRBV2,CASGSTGPNQPQHF,TGTGCCAGCGGATCGACAGGGCCGAATCAGCCCCAGCATTTT
TRBD2,few,TRBJ2-3,TRBV7-2,CASTRRGGKDTQYF,TGTGCCAGCACGCGACGGGGGGGCAAAGATACGCAGTATTTT
-,-,TRBJ1-5,TRBV6-1,CASSEKRQISNQPQHF,TGTGCCAGCAGTGAAAAGAGGCAGATTAGCAATCAGCCCCAGCATTTT
-,-,TRBJ2-5,TRBV6-5,CASSLRGKRSQYF,TGTGCCAGCAGCCTACGGGGGAAGCGGTCCCAGTACTTC
-,-,TRBJ2-7,TRBV11-3,CASSLESGGTYEQYF,TGTGCCAGCAGCTTAGAATCAGGAGGGACCTACGAGCAGTACTTC
-,once,TRBJ2-3,TRBV5-1,CASSLAGPVHADTQYF,TGCGCCAGCAGCTTGGCAGGGCCTGTTCATGCAGATACGCAGTATTTT
TRBD1,-,TRBJ1-5,TRBV5-6,CASSRGSNQPQHF,TGTGCCAGCTCCAGGGGGAGCAATCAGCCCCAGCATTTT
-,-,TRBJ2-1,TRBV4-3,CASSQDLGGAVNEQFF,TGCGCCAGCAGCCAAGATTTAGGGGGGGCCGTAAATGAGCAGTTCTTC
-,-,TRBJ1-2,TRBV4-3,CASSHLSGQDYGYTF,TGCGCCAGCAGCCACCTCTCAGGGCAGGACTATGGCTACACCTTC
-,-,TRBJ1-2,TRBV28,CASSLRKAPGYLGGEGYTF,TGTGCCAGCAGCTTAAGGAAAGCCCCTGGTTATTTGGGGGGAGAAGGCTACACCTTC
-,-,TRBJ2-3,TRBV27,CASSLYGGPETDTQYF,TGTGCCAGCAGTTTATACGGGGGGCCTGAAACAGATACGCAGTATTTT
TRBD2,few,TRBJ2-3,TRBV30,CAWRREGSTDTQYF,TGTGCCTGGAGGAGGGAGGGTTCTACAGATACGCAGTATTTT
-,-,TRBJ1-3,TRBV5-4,CASSLIGAGNTIYF,TGTGCCAGCAGCTTGATAGGGGCTGGAAACACCATATATTTT
TRBD1,-,TRBJ1-6,TRBV19,CATQQGDEDSPLHF,TGTGCCACTCAACAGGGGGATGAGGATTCACCCCTCCACTTT
TRBD2,-,TRBJ2-1,TRBV7-7,CASSPRASGIGNEQFF,TGTGCTAGCAGCCCCCGGGCTAGCGGGATTGGCAATGAGCAGTTCTTC
-,-,TRBJ2-7,TRBV7-3,CASSPLAGAYEQYF,TGTGCCAGCAGCCCTCTAGCAGGCGCCTACGAGCAGTACTTC
-,-,TRBJ1-5,TRBV18,CASSPPGGYQPQHF,TGTGCCAGCTCACCACCGGGAGGGTATCAGCCCCAGCATTTT
TRBD2,-,TRBJ2-5,TRBV11-3,CASSIGVAGEETQYF,TGTGCCAGCAGCATAGGGGTAGCGGGAGAAGAGACCCAGTACTTC
TRBD1,-,TRBJ1-6,TRBV30,CAWSVSRTGGGYNSPLHF,TGTGCCTGGAGTGTATCTCGTACAGGGGGCGGGTATAATTCACCCCTCCACTTT
-,-,TRBJ2-7,TRBV6-5,CATTVSGGYEQYF,TGTGCCACCACTGTATCGGGCGGGTACGAGCAGTACTTC
TRBD2,-,TRBJ2-2,TRBV3-1/TRBV3-2,CASGPGGTGELFF,TGTGCCAGCGGCCCGGGGGGGACCGGGGAGCTGTTTTTT
-,-,TRBJ1-5,TRBV4-3,CASSQETGWKDQPQHF,TGCGCCAGCAGCCAAGAAACAGGGTGGAAGGATCAGCCCCAGCATTTT
TRBD1,-,TRBJ2-1,TRBV4-1,CASSQGQGAADEQFF,TGCGCCAGCAGCCAAGGACAGGGGGCAGCGGATGAGCAGTTCTTC
-,-,TRBJ2-1,TRBV7-2,CASSLGAAGFGDEQFF,TGTGCCAGCAGCTTGGGGGCGGCAGGGTTTGGAGATGAGCAGTTCTTC
TRBD1,once,TRBJ1-4,TRBV28,CASRDRGREKLFF,TGTGCCAGCAGAGACAGGGGTAGAGAAAAACTGTTTTTT
TRBD2,-,TRBJ2-5,TRBV10-2,CASARGGTSVSPQYF,TGCGCCAGCGCCCGGGGGGGGACTAGCGTTTCGCCCCAGTACTTC
TRBD2,-,TRBJ2-3,TRBV6-5,CASSSYRGGVQGTQYF,TGTGCCAGCAGTTCCTACCGTGGGGGGGTCCAGGGTACGCAGTATTTT
-,-,TRBJ1-6,TRBV9,CASGRVDSPLHF,TGTGCCAGCGGCAGGGTGGATTCACCCCTCCACTTT